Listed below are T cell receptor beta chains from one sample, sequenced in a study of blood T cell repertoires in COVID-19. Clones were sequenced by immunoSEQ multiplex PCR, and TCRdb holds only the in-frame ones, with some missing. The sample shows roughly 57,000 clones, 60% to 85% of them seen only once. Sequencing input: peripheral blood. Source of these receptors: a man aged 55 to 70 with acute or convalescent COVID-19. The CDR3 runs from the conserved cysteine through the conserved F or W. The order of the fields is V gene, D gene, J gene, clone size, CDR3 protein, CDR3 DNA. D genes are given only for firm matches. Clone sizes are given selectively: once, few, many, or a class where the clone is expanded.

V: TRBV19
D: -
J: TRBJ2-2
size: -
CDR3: CASSKQVLANTGELFF
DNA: TGTGCCAGTAGCAAACAGGTTCTCGCGAACACCGGGGAGCTGTTTTTT

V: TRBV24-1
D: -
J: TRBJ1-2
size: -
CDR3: CATSDPRTYGYTF
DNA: TGTGCCACCAGTGATCCTCGTACTTATGGCTACACCTTC

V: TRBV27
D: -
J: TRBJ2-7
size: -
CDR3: CASGLTSEQYF
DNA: TGTGCCAGCGGCCTTACGTCCGAGCAGTACTTC

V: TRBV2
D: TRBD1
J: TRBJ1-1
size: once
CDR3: CASSETGGGAFF
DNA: TGTGCCAGCAGTGAGACAGGGGGGGGAGCTTTCTTT

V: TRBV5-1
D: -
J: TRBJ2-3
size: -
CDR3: CASSTRGVGGPDTQYF
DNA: TGCGCCAGCAGCACCCGGGGAGTCGGGGGGCCGGATACGCAGTATTTT

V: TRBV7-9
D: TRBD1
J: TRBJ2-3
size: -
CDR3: CASSSTGGASDTQYF
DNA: TGTGCCAGCAGCTCCACAGGGGGCGCCTCAGATACGCAGTATTTT

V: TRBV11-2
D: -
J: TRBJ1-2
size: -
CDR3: CASSFLQGNYGYTF
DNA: TGTGCCAGCAGCTTCCTTCAGGGAAACTATGGCTACACCTTC

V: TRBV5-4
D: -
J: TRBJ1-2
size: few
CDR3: CASSTTTGSVGYTF
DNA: TGTGCCAGCAGCACCACCACAGGCTCCGTGGGCTACACCTTC

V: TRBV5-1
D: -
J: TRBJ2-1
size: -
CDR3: CASSLLGPGSYNEQFF
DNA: TGCGCCAGCAGCTTGCTTGGCCCGGGCTCCTACAATGAGCAGTTCTTC

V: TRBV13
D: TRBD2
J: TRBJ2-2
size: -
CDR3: CASSPSRGLTGELFF
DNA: TGTGCCAGCAGCCCATCGCGGGGGTTGACCGGGGAGCTGTTTTTT

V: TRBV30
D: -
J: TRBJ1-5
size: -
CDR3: CAWSAGSYQPQHF
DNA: TGTGCCTGGAGTGCAGGGTCCTATCAGCCCCAGCATTTT

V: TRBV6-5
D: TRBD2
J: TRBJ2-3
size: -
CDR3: CASSPGLAGATQYF
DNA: TGTGCCAGCAGTCCAGGACTAGCGGGGGCGACGCAGTATTTT

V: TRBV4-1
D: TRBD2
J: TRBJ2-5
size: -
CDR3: CASSPGLAGGPFGETQYF
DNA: TGCGCCAGCAGTCCGGGACTAGCGGGGGGGCCATTTGGGGAGACCCAGTACTTC

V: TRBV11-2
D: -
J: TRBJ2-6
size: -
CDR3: CASSLSQKILSGANVLTF
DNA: TGTGCCAGCAGCTTATCCCAGAAAATCCTCTCTGGGGCCAACGTCCTGACTTTC

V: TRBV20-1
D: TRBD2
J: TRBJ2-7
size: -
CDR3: CSASRTTSGGAGEQYF
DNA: TGCAGTGCTAGTCGAACGACTAGCGGGGGGGCCGGCGAGCAGTACTTC

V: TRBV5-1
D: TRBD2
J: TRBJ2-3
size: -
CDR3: CASSPAGGRGTDTQYF
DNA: TGCGCCAGCAGCCCAGCGGGGGGGCGTGGCACAGATACGCAGTATTTT

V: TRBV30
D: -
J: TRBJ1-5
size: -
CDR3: CAWSASLGGGDNQPQHF
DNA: TGTGCCTGGAGTGCGTCCCTGGGAGGGGGGGATAACCAGCCCCAGCATTTT

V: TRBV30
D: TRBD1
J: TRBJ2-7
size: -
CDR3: CAWSVRGQLDREQYF
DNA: TGTGCCTGGAGTGTACGGGGACAGCTCGATAGAGAGCAGTACTTC

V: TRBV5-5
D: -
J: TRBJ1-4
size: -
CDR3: CASSLREYEKLFF
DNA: TGTGCCAGCAGCTTGCGGGAGTATGAAAAACTGTTTTTT

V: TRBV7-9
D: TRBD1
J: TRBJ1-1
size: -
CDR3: CASSTRAQGAAEAFF
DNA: TGTGCCAGCAGCACAAGGGCCCAGGGGGCCGCTGAAGCTTTCTTT

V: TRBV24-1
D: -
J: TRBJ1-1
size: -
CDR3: CATSTPGARGEAFF
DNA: TGTGCCACCAGCACGCCAGGGGCTCGGGGTGAAGCTTTCTTT